This is a list of T cell receptor beta chains from one sample in a study of blood T cell repertoires in COVID-19. Here immunoSEQ multiplex PCR was the method, and the copy in TCRdb shows in-frame clones only, minus some. The table records 150,000 to 200,000 clones, roughly nine tenths of them present only once. The sample was peripheral blood. The receptors come from a man in his 70s with active or convalescent COVID-19. Both conserved end residues are part of each CDR3. The D gene is left open where the match is weak. Clone size is stated in some rows and not others, as once, few, many or a class when expanded.

d_call	clone_size	v_call	j_call	cdr3_aa	cdr3_nt
NA	NA	TRBV14	TRBJ2-1	CASSPHGGPIPYNEQFF	TGTGCCAGCAGCCCTCACGGGGGACCGATCCCCTACAATGAGCAGTTCTTC
NA	once	TRBV4-3	TRBJ1-4	CASSQVLNEKLFF	TGCGCCAGCAGCCAAGTGCTAAATGAAAAACTGTTTTTT
TRBD1	NA	TRBV9	TRBJ1-6	CASSVEPGQGNTPLHF	TGTGCCAGCAGCGTAGAACCGGGACAGGGGAATACACCCCTCCACTTT
NA	NA	TRBV28	TRBJ1-6	CASTLGLRYSPLHF	TGTGCCAGCACTTTAGGGCTCAGATATTCACCCCTCCACTTT
TRBD1	NA	TRBV18	TRBJ1-1	CASSPGTGSMNTEAFF	TGTGCCAGCTCACCGGGGACAGGCAGCATGAACACTGAAGCTTTCTTT
NA	NA	TRBV7-8	TRBJ2-2	CASSLIGQMTGELFF	TGTGCCAGCAGCTTAATAGGACAGATGACCGGGGAGCTGTTTTTT
NA	NA	TRBV30	TRBJ1-2	CAWIAARGYGYTF	TGTGCCTGGATTGCAGCTAGAGGATATGGCTACACCTTC
TRBD1	once	TRBV27	TRBJ2-7	CASSSGTGGFEQYF	TGTGCCAGCAGCTCCGGGACAGGTGGATTCGAGCAGTACTTC
NA	NA	TRBV19	TRBJ1-5	CASSIGQSSNQPQHF	TGTGCCAGTAGTATAGGACAGTCAAGCAATCAGCCCCAGCATTTT
TRBD2	NA	TRBV7-2	TRBJ2-5	CASSLELAGPLTQYF	TGTGCCAGCAGCTTAGAGTTAGCGGGGCCGTTGACCCAGTACTTC
TRBD1	NA	TRBV5-1	TRBJ2-2	CASMGTGGLTGELFF	TGCGCCAGCATGGGGACAGGGGGCCTCACCGGGGAGCTGTTTTTT
TRBD1	once	TRBV10-3	TRBJ2-2	CAIRTGAGTGELFF	TGTGCCATCCGGACAGGGGCCGGCACCGGGGAGCTGTTTTTT
TRBD2	NA	TRBV20-1	TRBJ2-3	CSASLAGSSTDTQYF	TGCAGTGCTAGTCTAGCGGGGTCTAGCACAGATACGCAGTATTTT
TRBD1	NA	TRBV9	TRBJ2-7	CASSAGQGDYEQYF	TGTGCCAGCAGCGCGGGACAGGGGGACTACGAGCAGTACTTC
TRBD1	NA	TRBV29-1	TRBJ1-2	CSVEGAGGLFYGYTF	TGCAGCGTTGAGGGGGCAGGGGGCTTATTTTATGGCTACACCTTC
NA	NA	TRBV28	TRBJ1-5	CASSSGGTPPPQHF	TGTGCCAGCAGTTCCGGGGGGACGCCGCCGCCCCAGCATTTT
TRBD1	NA	TRBV19	TRBJ1-1	CASSIHRGDNTEAFF	TGTGCCAGTAGTATACACAGGGGGGACAACACTGAAGCTTTCTTT
TRBD1	NA	TRBV4-3	TRBJ2-6	CASSQTGALSGANVLTF	TGCGCCAGCAGCCAAACAGGGGCCCTCTCTGGGGCCAACGTCCTGACTTTC
NA	NA	TRBV5-6	TRBJ2-7	CASSTPPNYEQYF	TGTGCCAGCAGCACTCCCCCGAACTACGAGCAGTACTTC
NA	NA	TRBV29-1	TRBJ2-5	CSVEGGAETQYF	TGCAGCGTGGAAGGGGGAGCAGAGACCCAGTACTTC
NA	NA	TRBV18	TRBJ2-7	CASSPGGSSYEQYF	TGTGCCAGCTCACCGGGGGGTAGCTCCTACGAGCAGTACTTC
NA	NA	TRBV5-4	TRBJ2-7	CASSDRDTVRYYEQYF	TGTGCCAGCAGCGATCGGGACACCGTACGGTACTACGAGCAGTACTTC
NA	NA	TRBV7-9	TRBJ2-5	CASSLAGGGETQYF	TGTGCCAGCAGCTTAGCGGGAGGTGGTGAGACCCAGTACTTC
NA	NA	TRBV9	TRBJ2-1	CASSGGTLAEQFF	TGTGCCAGCAGCGGTGGGACTTTGGCCGAGCAGTTCTTC
TRBD2	NA	TRBV18	TRBJ2-3	CASSPLPSGNTDTQYF	TGTGCCAGCTCACCACTTCCTAGCGGGAACACAGATACGCAGTATTTT
TRBD2	NA	TRBV3-1/TRBV3-2	TRBJ2-3	CASSQVTGLAGGTDTQYF	TGTGCCAGCAGCCAAGTCACGGGGCTGGCGGGGGGCACAGATACGCAGTATTTT
TRBD1	NA	TRBV5-4	TRBJ2-3	CASSLRTGSDTQYF	TGTGCCAGCAGCTTACGGACAGGCTCAGATACGCAGTATTTT
NA	NA	TRBV6-1	TRBJ2-4	CASSESGAPGVNIQYF	TGTGCCAGCAGTGAATCGGGAGCCCCGGGTGTAAACATTCAGTACTTC
TRBD1	NA	TRBV19	TRBJ2-2	CASSVDRGPTGELFF	TGTGCCAGTAGTGTGGACAGGGGGCCCACCGGGGAGCTGTTTTTT